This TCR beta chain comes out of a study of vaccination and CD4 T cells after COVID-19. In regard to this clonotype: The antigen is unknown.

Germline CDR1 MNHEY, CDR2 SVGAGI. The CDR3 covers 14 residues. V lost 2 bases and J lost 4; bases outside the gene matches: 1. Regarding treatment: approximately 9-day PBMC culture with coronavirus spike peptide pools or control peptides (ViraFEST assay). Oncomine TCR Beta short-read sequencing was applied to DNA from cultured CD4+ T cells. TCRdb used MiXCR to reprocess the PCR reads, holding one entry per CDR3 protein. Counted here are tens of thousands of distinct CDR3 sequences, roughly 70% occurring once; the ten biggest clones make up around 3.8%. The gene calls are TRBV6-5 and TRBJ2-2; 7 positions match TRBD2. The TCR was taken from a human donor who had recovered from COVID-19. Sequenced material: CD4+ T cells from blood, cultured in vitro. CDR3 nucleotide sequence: TGTGCCAGCAGTTACGCTAGCGGCACCGGGGAGCTGTTTTTT. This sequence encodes CASSYASGTGELFF.